Below, 15 T cell receptor beta chains from the same sample are listed, as sequenced in a study of cytomegalovirus exposure and HLA in healthy donors. The PCR employed 60 Vbeta primers together with 13 Jbeta primers. Profiling relied on immunoSEQ multiplex PCR, and the TCRdb table lists in-frame clones only, not all of them. The sample carries about 120,000 clones, 80% recorded once. The sample taken for sequencing was PBMCs. These receptors originate from a man aged 25 to 40 in good health and CMV-seronegative.

J is TRBJ2-3 and V is TRBV5-1, with D perhaps matching TRBD2 (7 bases). The CDR3 spans 16 residues. In germline, CDR1 is SGHRS, CDR2 YFSETQ. The V and J ends lost 0 bases and 3 bases respectively, with 14 bases between them. The CDR3 DNA reads TGCGCCAGCAGCTTGGTGACGGAGGGGGGGACAGATACGCAGTATTTT. Translation gives CASSLVTEGGTDTQYF.

This rearrangement joins TRBV21-1 to TRBJ1-5. TRBV21-1 is labeled a pseudogene. The CDR3 length is 17 residues. This CDR3 is CASSTHLGGTKPQPQHF. Written as DNA, the CDR3 is TGTGCCAGCAGCACACACTTGGGGGGGACCAAGCCTCAGCCCCAGCATTTT.

The rearrangement links TRBV7-2 to TRBJ2-1; 14 bases map to TRBD2. The CDR3 contains 16 residues. Germline lookup yields CDR1 SGHTA and CDR2 FQGNSA. V lost 2 bases to trimming and J lost 6 bases; unmatched junction nucleotides: 3. Here the CDR3 reads CASSLRGLAGANEQFF. CDR3 in DNA: TGTGCCAGCAGCTTAAGGGGACTAGCGGGGGCCAATGAGCAGTTCTTC.

As regards this clone: The germline gene is not matched at one end of the junction; a read error may be the cause. The V and J genes are TRBV6-6 and TRBJ1-2, with D possibly being TRBD1 (6 bases). The CDR3 is 11 amino acids. Germline CDR1 MNHNY, CDR2 SVGAGI (reference sequence). This CDR3 reads CASSDNRVNAF. CDR3 DNA: TGTGCCAGCAGTGATAACAGGGTGAACGCCTTC.

The chain employs TRBV6-1 and TRBJ1-5; 7 bases agree with TRBD1. CDR1 and CDR2 (germline): MNHNS, SASEGT. Trimming took 6 bases from V and 6 from J; bases not matched to a gene: 8. The CDR3 contains 14 residues. CDR3 sequence reads: CASSGEGDSQPQHF. The CDR3 region has the DNA TGTGCCAGCAGCGGCGAGGGGGACAGTCAGCCCCAGCATTTT.

This clone showed up just once. The chain employs TRBV7-7 and TRBJ2-3; 8 bases align to TRBD2. Unmatched junction bases numbered 1, after V lost 5 bases and J lost 0 bases. In germline, CDR1 is SSHAT, CDR2 FNYEAQ (reference sequence). The CDR3 covers 14 residues. The CDR3: CASSPSGSTDTQYF. CDR3 bases: TGTGCCAGCAGCCCTAGCGGGAGCACAGATACGCAGTATTTT.

V usage is TRBV2 and J usage is TRBJ1-1, with D possibly TRBD1 on 6 matching bases. CDR1 and CDR2 from the germline V gene are SNHLY and FYNNEI. The CDR3 runs 14 residues. V lost 8 bases and J 1 base, leaving 14 bases between the germline ends. This CDR3 reads CASRPEGQNTEAFF. CDR3 sequence (DNA): TGTGCCAGCCGCCCTGAGGGACAGAACACTGAAGCTTTCTTT.

A few counts support this clone. The J gene is TRBJ2-7, the V gene TRBV28, with a tentative D call TRBD1 (5 bases). The V gene's germline CDR1 is MDHEN and CDR2 SYDVKM. Trimming pared 3 bases from V and 4 bases from J, leaving 10 bases between. The CDR3 is made up of 13 amino acids. CDR3 amino acids: CASSLGRFYEQYF. The CDR3 DNA follows: TGTGCCAGCAGTTTGGGGCGCTTTTACGAGCAGTACTTC.

The chain is built from TRBV5-1 and TRBJ1-2; D unclear. The CDR3 is made up of 13 amino acids. The germline V gene has CDR1 SGHRS and CDR2 YFSETQ. Trimming cost V 1 base and J 4 bases, with 8 bases left between them. The CDR3, as DNA: TGCGCCAGCAGCTTGATGGAGACCTATGGCTACACCTTC. Its protein is CASSLMETYGYTF.

The chain couples TRBV15 to TRBJ1-5, with D perhaps matching TRBD1 (6 bases). V was shortened by 1 base and J by 6 bases, with 10 bases between the two germline ends. Germline CDR1 is LNHNV and CDR2 is YYDKDF (reference sequence). This CDR3 has 14 residues. Written as DNA, the CDR3 is TGTGCCACCAGCAGAGCGGGAGGGGGTCAGCCCCAGCATTTT. It codes for CATSRAGGGQPQHF.

This chain joins TRBV7-9 and TRBJ2-3; a possible D gene is TRBD1 (6 bases). Germline CDR1 SEHNR, CDR2 FQNEAQ (reference sequence). Trimming took off 5 bases at V and 5 bases at J, with 11 bases between the two ends. The CDR3 contains 13 residues. CDR3 bases: TGTGCCAGCAGCCTAGTAGGGGGAGATACGCAGTATTTT. This encodes CASSLVGGDTQYF. Full variable domain (outside the CDR3, taken from reference TRBV7-9 and TRBJ2-3): DTGVSQNPRHKITKRGQNVTFRCDPISEHNRLYWYRQTLGQGPEFLTYFQNEAQLEKSRLLSDRFSAERPKGSFSTLEIQRTEQGDSAMYLCASSLVGGDTQYFGPGTRLTVL.

The chain joins TRBV2 to TRBJ1-6; D possibly corresponds to TRBD1 (5 bases). Germline CDR1 reads SNHLY; CDR2 reads FYNNEI. The V end lost 4 bases, the J end lost 2 bases, and 9 bases lay between the germline ends. The CDR3 is made up of 15 amino acids. This CDR3 is CASSAQGPYNSPLHF. The CDR3 DNA sequence: TGTGCCAGCAGTGCTCAGGGCCCCTATAATTCACCCCTCCACTTT.

This clone was picked up a small number of times. At one end the junction does not follow the germline gene, possibly because of a read error. The chain combines TRBV7-9 with TRBJ2-7; 9 nucleotides agree with TRBD1. CDR3 length: 14 amino acids. Germline V gene sequence: CDR1 SEHNR, CDR2 FQNEAQ (reference sequence). The CDR3 here is CSSSSGQGAYEQYF. CDR3 coding DNA: TGTTCCAGCAGCTCGGGACAGGGAGCCTACGAGCAGTACTTC.

The chain uses TRBV28 and TRBJ2-3; D might be TRBD2 (6 bases). V was pared by 2 bases and J by 3 bases, with 12 bases between. Germline V gene lookup returns CDR1 MDHEN and CDR2 SYDVKM. The CDR3 extends over 15 amino acids. The CDR3 protein is CASSLLLARTDTQYF. The CDR3 DNA reads as TGTGCCAGCAGTTTACTACTAGCAAGGACAGATACGCAGTATTTT.

The chain joins TRBV13 to TRBJ2-7; 11 nucleotides align to TRBD2. Unmatched junction bases numbered 4, after V lost 5 bases and J lost 1 base. Germline CDR1 reads PRHDT; CDR2 reads FYEKMQ (reference sequence). The CDR3 is 15 amino acids. The CDR3 here is CASSLSGGVSYEQYF. CDR3 nucleotides: TGTGCCAGCAGCCTTAGCGGGGGGGTGTCCTACGAGCAGTACTTC.